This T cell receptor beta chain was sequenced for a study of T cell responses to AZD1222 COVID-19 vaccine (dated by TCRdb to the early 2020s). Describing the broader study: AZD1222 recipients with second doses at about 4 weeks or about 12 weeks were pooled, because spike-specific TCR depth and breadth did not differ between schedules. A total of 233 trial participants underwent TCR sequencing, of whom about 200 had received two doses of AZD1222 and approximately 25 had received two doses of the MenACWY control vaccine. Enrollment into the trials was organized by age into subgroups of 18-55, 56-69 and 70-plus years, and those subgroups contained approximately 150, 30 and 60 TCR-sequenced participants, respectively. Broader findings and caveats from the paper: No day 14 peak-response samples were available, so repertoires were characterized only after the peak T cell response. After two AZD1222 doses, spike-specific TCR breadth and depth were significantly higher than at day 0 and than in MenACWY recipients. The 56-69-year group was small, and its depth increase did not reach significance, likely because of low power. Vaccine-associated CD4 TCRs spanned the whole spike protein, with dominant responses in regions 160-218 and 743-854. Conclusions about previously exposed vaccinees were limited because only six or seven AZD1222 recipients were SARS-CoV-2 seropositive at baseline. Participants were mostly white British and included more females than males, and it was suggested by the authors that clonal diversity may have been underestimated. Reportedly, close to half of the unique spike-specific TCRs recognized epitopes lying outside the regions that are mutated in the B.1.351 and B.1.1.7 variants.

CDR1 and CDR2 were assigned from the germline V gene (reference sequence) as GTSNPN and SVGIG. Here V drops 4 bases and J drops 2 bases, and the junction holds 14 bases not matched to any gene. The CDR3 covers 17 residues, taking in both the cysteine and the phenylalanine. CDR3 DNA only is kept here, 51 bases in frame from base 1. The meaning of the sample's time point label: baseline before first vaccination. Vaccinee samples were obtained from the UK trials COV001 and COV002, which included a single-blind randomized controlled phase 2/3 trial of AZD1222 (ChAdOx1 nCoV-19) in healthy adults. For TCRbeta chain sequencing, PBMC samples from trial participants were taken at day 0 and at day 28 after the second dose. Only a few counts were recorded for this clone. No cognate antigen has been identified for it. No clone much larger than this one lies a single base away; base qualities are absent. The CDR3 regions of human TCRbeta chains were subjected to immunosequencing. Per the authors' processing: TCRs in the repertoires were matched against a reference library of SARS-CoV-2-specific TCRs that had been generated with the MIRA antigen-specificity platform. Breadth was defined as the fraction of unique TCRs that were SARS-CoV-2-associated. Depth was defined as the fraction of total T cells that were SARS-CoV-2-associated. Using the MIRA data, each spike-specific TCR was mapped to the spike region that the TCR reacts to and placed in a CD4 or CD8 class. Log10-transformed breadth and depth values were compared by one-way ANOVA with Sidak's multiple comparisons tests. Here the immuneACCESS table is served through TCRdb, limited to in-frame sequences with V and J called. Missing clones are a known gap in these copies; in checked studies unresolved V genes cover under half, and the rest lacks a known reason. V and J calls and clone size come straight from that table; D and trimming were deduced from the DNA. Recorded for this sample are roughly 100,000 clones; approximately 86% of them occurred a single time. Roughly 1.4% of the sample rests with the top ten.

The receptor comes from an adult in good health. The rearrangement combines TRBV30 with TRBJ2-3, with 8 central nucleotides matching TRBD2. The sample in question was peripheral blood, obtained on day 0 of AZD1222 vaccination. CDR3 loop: CAWTRTHLAGSTDTQYF. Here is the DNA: TGTGCCTGGACCCGCACCCATCTAGCGGGCTCCACAGATACGCAGTATTTT. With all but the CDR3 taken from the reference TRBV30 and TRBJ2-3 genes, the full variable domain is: SQTIHQWPATLVQPVGSPLSLECTVEGTSNPNLYWYRQAAGRGLQLLFYSVGIGQISSEVPQNLSASRPQDRQFILSSKKLLLSDSGFYLCAWTRTHLAGSTDTQYFGPGTRLTVL.